This TCR beta chain was profiled in a study of shared clonotypes between healthy human individuals. Whole-study findings and limits: Clonotypes that were shared across four donors made up roughly 5% of naive CD4 clonotypes.

As for this clone: Its antigen remains unknown.

For each subset, genomic DNA was distributed in equal portions over several immunoSEQ plates. Here immunoSEQ multiplex PCR was the method, and the copy in TCRdb shows in-frame clones only, minus some. This table has about 2 million clones, 95% appearing once. V was shortened by 5 bases and J by 8 bases, with 16 bases between the two germline ends. The CDR3 is made up of 15 amino acids. Germline V lookup: CDR1 MNHEY, CDR2 SMNVEV (reference sequence). The clonotype originates from a man aged 18 to 35 in good health. Sequencing used naive CD4+ T cells sorted from blood. Noted subset: CD45RA+ positively selected. This chain links TRBV27 with TRBJ1-6; possibly TRBD1 for D (6 bases). As DNA, the CDR3 is TGTGCCAGCAGTCAACTACAGGGCTTGGATTCACCCCTCCACTTT. Its protein product is CASSQLQGLDSPLHF.